These 8 T cell receptor beta chains came from one sample sequenced in a study of T cells in Graves' hyperthyroidism and ophthalmopathy. RNA transcripts provided the source from which TCR beta CDR3 regions were amplified. Primed by the HTBI set, a first-round RT-PCR was run on the TCR CDR3. From the multiplex PCR reads, TCRdb called clonotypes with MiXCR, one entry per CDR3 protein. This table has about 400,000 distinct CDR3 sequences, roughly an eighth appearing once. Sequences were obtained from blood. These receptors were collected from a woman between 18 and 30 years old with Graves' hyperthyroidism.

This clonotype was observed many times. The chain carries TRBV12-3 or TRBV12-4 and TRBJ1-5, with 7 bases identical to TRBD1. Unmatched junction bases numbered 7, after V lost 5 bases and J lost 3 bases. The CDR3 is made up of 15 amino acids. CDR3 in amino acids: CASSTGTVNNQPQHF. DNA for the CDR3: TGTGCCAGCAGTACAGGGACAGTAAACAATCAGCCCCAGCATTTT.

This clonotype was counted ten times or more. The gene calls are TRBV3-1 and TRBJ1-1; possibly TRBD1 for D (6 bases). The CDR3 is 15 residues long. V gave up 4 bases and J gave up 2 bases, with 14 bases separating them. Germline CDR1 reads LGHDT; CDR2 reads YNNKEL (reference sequence). The CDR3 sequence: CASSPHAGTNTEAFF. The CDR3 nucleotides read TGTGCCAGCAGCCCTCATGCCGGGACAAACACTGAAGCTTTCTTT.

V usage is TRBV2 and J usage is TRBJ1-6; TRBD1 is a possible D gene (5 bases). In germline, CDR1 is SNHLY, CDR2 FYNNEI. There are 17 residues in the CDR3. Trimming pared 8 bases from V and 1 base from J, leaving 18 bases between. This CDR3 is CASVRDRGGSYNSPLHF. DNA of the CDR3: TGTGCCAGCGTAAGAGATAGGGGCGGTTCCTATAATTCACCCCTCCACTTT. Together with reference TRBV2 and TRBJ1-6, the CDR3 gives the full variable domain: EPEVTQTPSHQVTQMGQEVILRCVPISNHLYFYWYRQILGQKVEFLVSFYNNEISEKSEIFDDQFSVERPDGSNFTLKIRSTKLEDSAMYFCASVRDRGGSYNSPLHFGNGTRLTVT.

With respect to this clonotype: This sequence may be a read error, since a much larger clone differs from it by one base. The V gene is TRBV12-3 or TRBV12-4, the J gene TRBJ1-2, with D perhaps TRBD1 (6 bases). The CDR3 runs 13 residues. Here the CDR3 DNA reads TGTGCTACAACCGATGGGGGGCACTATGGCTACACCTTC. It encodes CATTDGGHYGYTF.

V gene TRBV9 combines with J gene TRBJ2-1; no clear D gene. V shed 1 base and J shed 7 bases, with 12 bases lying between them. The CDR3 is 14 amino acids. CDR1 and CDR2 (germline): SGDLS, YYNGEE. The CDR3 coding sequence is TGTGCCAGCAGCGTACGTGGTTCTGGGAATGAGCAGTTCTTC. Translation gives CASSVRGSGNEQFF.

This clonotype was seen at least ten times. The V gene is TRBV20-1, the J gene TRBJ1-1; D gene uncertain. Trimming stripped 4 bases from V and 0 bases from J, with 9 bases between. The CDR3 is 13 residues long. Germline V gene lookup returns CDR1 DFQATT and CDR2 SNEGSKA (reference sequence). The CDR3 bases are TGCAGTGCTATCTACTCAGTGAACACTGAAGCTTTCTTT. This sequence encodes CSAIYSVNTEAFF.

This clonotype has a count of ten or more. The chain combines TRBV6-2 or TRBV6-3 with TRBJ2-7; 8 nucleotides line up with TRBD2. CDR1 is MNHEY, CDR2 SVGEGT, per germline. The V segment lost 0 bases and the J segment 1 base; nucleotides outside the gene matches: 11. The CDR3 is 18 amino acids. The CDR3 DNA follows: TGTGCCAGCAGTTACTCATTGGAGCGGGGGCTTTGGTCCTACGAGCAGTACTTC. Encoded protein: CASSYSLERGLWSYEQYF.

This clonotype was detected many times. V usage is TRBV27 and J usage is TRBJ2-3; 8 positions match TRBD2. The germline V gene has CDR1 MNHEY and CDR2 SMNVEV (reference sequence). The CDR3 runs 15 residues. V was clipped by 3 bases and J by 0 bases; unmatched bases: 2. CDR3 sequence: CASSLIAGSTDTQYF. CDR3 coding DNA: TGTGCCAGCAGTTTGATAGCGGGGAGCACAGATACGCAGTATTTT.